These 21 T cell receptor beta chains were all obtained from the same sample, sequenced in a study of control samples from healthy donors and cancer patients. Sequencing used immunoSEQ multiplex PCR; TCRdb keeps in-frame clones, though not all of them. The profile shows some 130,000 clones, around 90% of them singletons. The sequenced sample consisted of blood. The receptor set was obtained from a man younger than 35 in good health.

In DNA form, the CDR3 reads TGTGCCACCAGCAGGGGACAGGCGAGCCACAATGAGCAGTTCTTC. Amino acid sequence: CATSRGQASHNEQFF. This chain links TRBV15 with TRBJ2-1, with 8 bases that match TRBD1. J lost 5 bases, V lost 3 bases, and 6 bases had no gene match. CDR3 length: 15 residues. Germline V lookup: CDR1 LNHNV, CDR2 YYDKDF (reference sequence).

The chain joins TRBV6-5 to TRBJ2-6, with D unresolved. V gave up 0 bases and J gave up 2 bases, with 8 bases separating them. Per germline, CDR1 MNHEY and CDR2 SVGAGI. The CDR3 is 16 amino acids. For the CDR3, the DNA is TGTGCCAGCAGTTACTCGTTTACGACTGGGGCCAACGTCCTGACTTTC. Its protein is CASSYSFTTGANVLTF.

V is TRBV5-1 and J is TRBJ2-5; the match to TRBD2 covers 9 bases. V shed 1 base and J 7 bases; nucleotides not matched to a gene: 11. The CDR3 runs 16 residues. The germline gives CDR1 SGHRS, CDR2 YFSETQ. The CDR3 loop is CASSLTPSGGPGTQYF. The CDR3 region has the DNA TGCGCCAGCAGCTTGACCCCCAGCGGGGGGCCAGGGACCCAGTACTTC.

This clone was observed a single time. The chain is built from TRBV19 and TRBJ2-7; 8 nucleotides agree with TRBD1. After removal of 9 bases from V and 7 bases from J, the junction contained 11 bases not matched to a gene. Germline V gene sequence: CDR1 LNHDA, CDR2 SQIVND (reference sequence). The CDR3 has 13 amino acids. The CDR3 is CASRDRLTGEQYF. The DNA of the CDR3 is TGTGCCAGCCGGGACAGGTTAACGGGGGAGCAGTACTTC.

This chain uses TRBV19 with TRBJ1-5; D not resolved. Germline assignment: CDR1 LNHDA and CDR2 SQIVND (reference sequence). The CDR3 has 13 residues. V dropped 1 base and J dropped 12 bases, with 13 bases sitting between them. In DNA, the CDR3 is TGTGCCAGTAGTATAGCGGTGGACCGTGTCCAGCATTTT. This translates into CASSIAVDRVQHF. Supplemented by reference TRBV19 and TRBJ1-5, the full variable domain reads DGGITQSPKYLFRKEGQNVTLSCEQNLNHDAMYWYRQDPGQGLRLIYYSQIVNDFQKGDIAEGYSVSREKKESFPLTVTSAQKNPTAFYLCASSIAVDRVQHFGDGTRLSIL.

This clone has only one observation. The chain recombines TRBV19 with TRBJ1-1, with TRBD1 as a possible D gene (6 bases). Trimming took 3 bases from V and 1 from J, leaving 9 bases between them. There are 14 residues in the CDR3. The germline V gene encodes CDR1 LNHDA and CDR2 SQIVND (reference sequence). The CDR3 DNA sequence: TGTGCCAGTAGTATCCGGGGGGCGAACACTGAAGCTTTCTTT. Translation gives CASSIRGANTEAFF.

Worth noting for this clone: The same CDR3 can be traced to other DNA sequences in this sample. V is TRBV18 and J is TRBJ1-1; D uncertain. Germline-derived CDR1 and CDR2 are KGHSH and LQKENI. Trimming removed 3 bases at V and 3 bases at J, with 8 bases between. This CDR3 contains 13 residues. The CDR3, as DNA: TGTGCCAGCTCACCGGCAGAGGACACTGAAGCTTTCTTT. As protein: CASSPAEDTEAFF.

J is TRBJ1-2 and V is TRBV6-6; D is unclear. Germline loops: CDR1 MNHNY, CDR2 SVGAGI (reference sequence). Trimming stripped 6 bases from V and 2 bases from J, with 4 bases between. CDR3 size: 11 residues. The CDR3 sequence is CASSPNYGYTF. CDR3 nucleotide sequence: TGTGCCAGCAGCCCAAACTATGGCTACACCTTC.

The chain carries TRBV7-9 and TRBJ1-5; no reliable D call. Germline loops: CDR1 SEHNR, CDR2 FQNEAQ (reference sequence). Trimming took off 5 bases at V and 4 bases at J, with 12 bases between the two ends. The CDR3 runs to 14 residues. DNA of the CDR3: TGTGCCAGCAGCCCAGTGCAGGTGAATCAGCCCCAGCATTTT. Its protein is CASSPVQVNQPQHF.

The rearrangement uses TRBV12-3 or TRBV12-4 and TRBJ2-1, with D uncertain. Between the trimmed V and J ends, which lost 8 bases and 2 bases, there was a span of 10 bases. This CDR3 spans 13 amino acids. CDR3: CASGRFTYNEQFF. For the CDR3, the DNA is TGTGCCAGCGGAAGGTTTACCTACAATGAGCAGTTCTTC.

The V call is TRBV5-1, the J call TRBJ1-4; D is possibly TRBD1 (5 bases). Germline-derived CDR1 and CDR2 are SGHRS and YFSETQ. The V end lost 4 bases, the J end lost 8 bases, and 21 bases lay between the germline ends. The CDR3 has 16 residues. The CDR3 loop is CASSNGGWGIREKLFF. Written as DNA, the CDR3 is TGCGCCAGCAGCAATGGAGGTTGGGGGATCAGGGAAAAACTGTTTTTT.

The chain links TRBV7-9 to TRBJ1-3, with no clear D. V lost 0 bases to trimming and J lost 0 bases, with 6 bases between them. Germline V gives CDR1 SEHNR, CDR2 FQNEAQ (reference sequence). CDR3 length: 15 residues. The CDR3 reads CASSLALGSGNTIYF. The CDR3 nucleotides read TGTGCCAGCAGCTTAGCGCTAGGCTCTGGAAACACCATATATTTT.

The V call is TRBV27, the J call TRBJ2-2; D assignment may be TRBD1 or TRBD2 (6 bases each). Looked up from germline, CDR1 is MNHEY and CDR2 is SMNVEV (reference sequence). Trimming left V 6 bases short and J 4 bases short, with 18 bases between. This CDR3 is built from 16 residues. CDR3 bases: TGTGCCAGCAGCCGCTGGACAGTGCGGGGCACCGGGGAGCTGTTTTTT. Its protein product is CASSRWTVRGTGELFF.

The chain couples TRBV5-1 to TRBJ2-3, with TRBD1 matching 7 bases. V was pared by 0 bases and J by 5 bases, with 6 bases of the junction left unmatched. Germline V CDR1 and CDR2: SGHRS, YFSETQ. CDR3 length: 15 residues. CDR3 bases: TGCGCCAGCAGCTTGGAAGGGGGCTTGAAAGATACGCAGTATTTT. This sequence encodes CASSLEGGLKDTQYF.

This rearrangement joins TRBV29-1 to TRBJ1-3; a possible D gene is TRBD1 (6 bases). The CDR3 sequence is 16 residues long. Germline CDR1 reads SQVTM; CDR2 reads ANQGSEA. V was clipped by 6 bases and J by 4 bases, with 22 bases between them. The CDR3 sequence: CSVRDTLRTAGNTIYF. CDR3 bases: TGCAGCGTCCGGGACACCCTTAGGACAGCGGGAAACACCATATATTTT.

The rearrangement links TRBV6-1 to TRBJ1-3, with 8 bases fitting TRBD1. Germline values: CDR1 MNHNS, CDR2 SASEGT. CDR3 length: 16 residues. The V gene end was trimmed by 4 bases and the J gene end by 4 bases; junction bases not matched to a gene: 9. The CDR3 region is CASSGPGQVRGNTIYF. DNA of the CDR3: TGTGCCAGCAGTGGACCGGGACAGGTGCGGGGAAACACCATATATTTT.

This clone was found a few times. The same CDR3 arises from other DNA sequences in this sample as well. The chain uses TRBV30 and TRBJ2-7, with TRBD1 matching 9 bases. The CDR3 contains 13 residues. Germline CDR1 GTSNPN, CDR2 SVGIG (reference sequence). V shed 0 bases, J shed 4 bases, and the junction held 1 base outside the gene matches. CDR3 DNA sequence: TGTGCCTGGAGTGTACAGGGGGCGTACGAGCAGTACTTC. This codes for CAWSVQGAYEQYF.

The rearrangement uses TRBV6-5 and TRBJ1-1; TRBD1 aligns across 7 bases. The CDR3 is made up of 14 amino acids. V shed 6 bases, J shed 5 bases, and the junction held 9 bases outside the gene matches. The germline V gene has CDR1 MNHEY and CDR2 SVGAGI. In DNA, the CDR3 is TGTGCCAGCAGGAGGAGGGGGCGACGGACTGAAGCTTTCTTT. This translates into CASRRRGRRTEAFF.

The chain is built from TRBV3-1 (or the pseudogene TRBV3-2) and TRBJ2-6; D remains unclear. Trimming cost V 8 bases and J 1 base, with 9 bases left between them. The CDR3 is 14 amino acids. From germline, CDR1 is LGHDT and CDR2 YNNKEL (reference sequence). CDR3 nucleotide sequence: TGTGCCAGCGGAGTATTGTCTGGGGCCAACGTCCTGACTTTC. This gives the protein CASGVLSGANVLTF.

This chain joins TRBV12-3 or TRBV12-4 and TRBJ2-7; D unresolved. The CDR3 totals 13 residues. V was trimmed by 6 bases and J by 0 bases, leaving 9 bases between them. CDR3 sequence reads: CASRPGPSYEQYF. DNA of the CDR3: TGTGCCAGCAGGCCCGGTCCCTCCTACGAGCAGTACTTC.

V usage is TRBV7-9 and J usage is TRBJ2-7; unclear D gene. Trimming stripped 5 bases from V and 4 bases from J, with 12 bases between. Germline-derived CDR1 and CDR2 are SEHNR and FQNEAQ (reference sequence). The CDR3 consists of 13 residues. CDR3 DNA sequence: TGTGCCAGCAGCCCCAGACTGGTTTACGAGCAGTACTTC. It encodes CASSPRLVYEQYF.